These T cell receptor beta chains were read from a single sample in a study of Ad26.COV2.S vaccination and SARS-CoV-2 variants. The protocol was immunoSEQ multiplex PCR, while the TCRdb copy is restricted to in-frame clones and leaves out a portion. The table has 400,000 to 450,000 clones, roughly 88% seen once. This material consisted of peripheral blood, taken in a trial of Ad26.COV2.S vaccine versus placebo. The receptors shown here come from a person aged 18-65 years who received the Ad26.COV2.S COVID-19 vaccine or a placebo. The CDR3 runs from the conserved cysteine through the conserved F or W. The D gene is left open where the match is weak. Clone size is shown for a subset of rows, as once, few, many or a class of expanded clone.

d_call: TRBD1
clone_size: .
v_call: TRBV2
cdr3_length: 13
j_call: TRBJ1-6
cdr3_nt: TGTGCCAGAGCTACAGGGGCAAATTCACCCCTCCACTTT
cdr3_aa: CARATGANSPLHF

d_call: .
clone_size: .
v_call: TRBV5-1
cdr3_length: 18
j_call: TRBJ2-6
cdr3_nt: TGCGCCAGCAGCCCCCGCCTGGCGGGTCGGACTGGGGCCAACGTCCTGACTTTC
cdr3_aa: CASSPRLAGRTGANVLTF

d_call: TRBD2
clone_size: once
v_call: TRBV6-1
cdr3_length: 14
j_call: TRBJ2-7
cdr3_nt: TGTGCCAGCAGTGAACCCAGCGGGAGAAACGAGCAGTACTTC
cdr3_aa: CASSEPSGRNEQYF

d_call: .
clone_size: .
v_call: TRBV7-7
cdr3_length: 15
j_call: TRBJ2-5
cdr3_nt: TGTGCTAGCAGCCCCTTTGTGGGCGACCAAGAGACCCAGTACTTC
cdr3_aa: CASSPFVGDQETQYF

d_call: TRBD1
clone_size: .
v_call: TRBV19
cdr3_length: 15
j_call: TRBJ1-5
cdr3_nt: TGTGCCAGTATGGGGGGACAGGGTAGCAATCAGCCCCAGCATTTT
cdr3_aa: CASMGGQGSNQPQHF

d_call: .
clone_size: .
v_call: TRBV9
cdr3_length: 14
j_call: TRBJ1-1
cdr3_nt: TGTGCCAGCAGCGCCCACTCAGGGAACACTGAAGCTTTCTTT
cdr3_aa: CASSAHSGNTEAFF

d_call: TRBD1
clone_size: .
v_call: TRBV15
cdr3_length: 16
j_call: TRBJ1-1
cdr3_nt: TGTGCCACCAGCAGAGACAGGGGGCTTGTCATGCCTGAAGCTTTCTTT
cdr3_aa: CATSRDRGLVMPEAFF

d_call: .
clone_size: .
v_call: TRBV6-7
cdr3_length: 15
j_call: TRBJ1-4
cdr3_nt: TGTGCCACCCGGGACTGTTACTCAACTAATGAAAAACTGTTTTTT
cdr3_aa: CATRDCYSTNEKLFF

d_call: .
clone_size: .
v_call: TRBV29-1
cdr3_length: 10
j_call: TRBJ1-1
cdr3_nt: TGCAGCGTTGGGTCCTATGAAGCTTTCTTT
cdr3_aa: CSVGSYEAFF

d_call: .
clone_size: .
v_call: TRBV5-4
cdr3_length: 12
j_call: TRBJ1-2
cdr3_nt: TGTGCCAGCAGCGAGGGGAACTATGGCTACACCTTC
cdr3_aa: CASSEGNYGYTF

d_call: TRBD2
clone_size: .
v_call: TRBV7-9
cdr3_length: 15
j_call: TRBJ2-3
cdr3_nt: TGTGCCAGCAGCGGGACTAGCGGGAGAACAGATACGCAGTATTTT
cdr3_aa: CASSGTSGRTDTQYF

d_call: .
clone_size: .
v_call: TRBV18
cdr3_length: 12
j_call: TRBJ1-5
cdr3_nt: TGTGCCAGCTCCTCGGCAAATCAGCCCCAGCATTTT
cdr3_aa: CASSSANQPQHF

d_call: .
clone_size: few
v_call: TRBV7-9
cdr3_length: 15
j_call: TRBJ2-7
cdr3_nt: TGTGCCAGCAGCTTAGCGTGGCGGGGAGGTTACGAGCAGTACTTC
cdr3_aa: CASSLAWRGGYEQYF

d_call: .
clone_size: .
v_call: TRBV6-2/TRBV6-3
cdr3_length: 17
j_call: TRBJ2-1
cdr3_nt: TGTGCCAGCAGTTACTCCCCCCTAGCGACCGGTTTCAGGGAGCAGTTCTTC
cdr3_aa: CASSYSPLATGFREQFF

d_call: .
clone_size: .
v_call: TRBV5-6
cdr3_length: 12
j_call: TRBJ2-7
cdr3_nt: TGTGCCAGCAGCTCGTTAAGCTACGAGCAGTACTTC
cdr3_aa: CASSSLSYEQYF

d_call: .
clone_size: .
v_call: TRBV19
cdr3_length: 14
j_call: TRBJ2-1
cdr3_nt: TGTGCCAGTAGTTCGACCCTAGCCCTCGATGAGCAGTTCTTC
cdr3_aa: CASSSTLALDEQFF

d_call: TRBD1
clone_size: .
v_call: TRBV15
cdr3_length: 14
j_call: TRBJ1-1
cdr3_nt: TGTGCCACCAGCGCCAGGACAGGATGGACTGAAGCTTTCTTT
cdr3_aa: CATSARTGWTEAFF

d_call: TRBD2
clone_size: .
v_call: TRBV9
cdr3_length: 19
j_call: TRBJ2-2
cdr3_nt: TGTGCCAGCAGCGATGACCGGACTAGCGGGAGGGCAAACACCGGGGAGCTGTTTTTT
cdr3_aa: CASSDDRTSGRANTGELFF

d_call: .
clone_size: .
v_call: TRBV4-1
cdr3_length: 17
j_call: TRBJ2-2
cdr3_nt: TGCGCCAGCAGCCAAGATCCAGGAATTGCGAACACCGGGGAGCTGTTTTTT
cdr3_aa: CASSQDPGIANTGELFF

d_call: .
clone_size: .
v_call: TRBV5-1
cdr3_length: 13
j_call: TRBJ1-4
cdr3_nt: TGCGCCAGCAGCCCGTCAACTAATGAAAAACTGTTTTTT
cdr3_aa: CASSPSTNEKLFF

d_call: .
clone_size: .
v_call: TRBV9
cdr3_length: 16
j_call: TRBJ1-1
cdr3_nt: TGTGCCAGCAGCGTAGGAGAAGGGTGGGTCTCCTCTGAAGCTTTCTTT
cdr3_aa: CASSVGEGWVSSEAFF

d_call: .
clone_size: .
v_call: TRBV13
cdr3_length: 14
j_call: TRBJ2-3
cdr3_nt: TGTGCCAGCAGCTTTCCTCCCCCAGCAGATACGCAGTATTTT
cdr3_aa: CASSFPPPADTQYF

d_call: TRBD1
clone_size: .
v_call: TRBV11-2
cdr3_length: 15
j_call: TRBJ2-7
cdr3_nt: TGTGCCAGCAGCGCCAGGGACAGGGTAACCTACGAGCAGTACTTC
cdr3_aa: CASSARDRVTYEQYF

d_call: TRBD2
clone_size: .
v_call: TRBV7-2
cdr3_length: 16
j_call: TRBJ2-7
cdr3_nt: TGTGCCAGCAGCTTACTAGCGGGAGGGGTCCCCTACGAGCAGTACTTC
cdr3_aa: CASSLLAGGVPYEQYF

d_call: .
clone_size: .
v_call: TRBV6-5
cdr3_length: 11
j_call: TRBJ2-1
cdr3_nt: TGTGCCAGCAGGCAGAGAGGAGAGCAGTTCTTC
cdr3_aa: CASRQRGEQFF

d_call: .
clone_size: .
v_call: TRBV27
cdr3_length: 12
j_call: TRBJ2-1
cdr3_nt: TGTGCCAGCAGCCCCGTTGGGAGTGAGCAGTTCTTC
cdr3_aa: CASSPVGSEQFF

d_call: .
clone_size: once
v_call: TRBV2
cdr3_length: 15
j_call: TRBJ2-7
cdr3_nt: TGTGCCAGCAGTGCAACTTCGGGACAATCCTACGAGCAGTACTTC
cdr3_aa: CASSATSGQSYEQYF

d_call: TRBD1
clone_size: .
v_call: TRBV29-1
cdr3_length: 13
j_call: TRBJ1-5
cdr3_nt: TGCAGCGTTAGACAGGGGACGGATCAGCCCCAGCATTTT
cdr3_aa: CSVRQGTDQPQHF

d_call: TRBD2
clone_size: few
v_call: TRBV3-1/TRBV3-2
cdr3_length: 17
j_call: TRBJ2-7
cdr3_nt: TGTGCCAGCAGCCATGGGACTAGCGGGTTGGGAACCTACGAGCAGTACTTC
cdr3_aa: CASSHGTSGLGTYEQYF

d_call: .
clone_size: .
v_call: TRBV28
cdr3_length: 13
j_call: TRBJ2-2
cdr3_nt: TGTGCCAGCACCTCTTCTAACACCGGGGAGCTGTTTTTT
cdr3_aa: CASTSSNTGELFF

d_call: TRBD1
clone_size: once
v_call: TRBV28
cdr3_length: 17
j_call: TRBJ1-5
cdr3_nt: TGTGCCAGCAGTCCCGGACAGGGATTCTATAGCAATCAGCCCCAGCATTTT
cdr3_aa: CASSPGQGFYSNQPQHF

d_call: TRBD1
clone_size: .
v_call: TRBV2
cdr3_length: 15
j_call: TRBJ2-7
cdr3_nt: TGTGCCAGCAGTTGGGACAGGGCCGACTCCTACGAGCAGTACTTC
cdr3_aa: CASSWDRADSYEQYF

d_call: TRBD2
clone_size: .
v_call: TRBV12-3/TRBV12-4
cdr3_length: 13
j_call: TRBJ2-2
cdr3_nt: TGTGCCAGCAGTTCCAGGGAGGGCGGGGAGCTGTTTTTT
cdr3_aa: CASSSREGGELFF

d_call: TRBD2
clone_size: .
v_call: TRBV4-2
cdr3_length: 18
j_call: TRBJ2-1
cdr3_nt: TGTGCCAGCAGCCAAGGCCTCCTGGAGCGGGGAATAAGCAATGAGCAGTTCTTC
cdr3_aa: CASSQGLLERGISNEQFF

d_call: .
clone_size: .
v_call: TRBV11-2
cdr3_length: 14
j_call: TRBJ2-2
cdr3_nt: TGTGCCAGCAGCCCTCCGGGCGTAGGCGGGGAGCTGTTTTTT
cdr3_aa: CASSPPGVGGELFF

d_call: TRBD1
clone_size: .
v_call: TRBV18
cdr3_length: 15
j_call: TRBJ1-4
cdr3_nt: TGTGCCAGCTCACCCCTGGGACAGGGAAATGAAAAACTGTTTTTT
cdr3_aa: CASSPLGQGNEKLFF

d_call: .
clone_size: .
v_call: TRBV3-1/TRBV3-2
cdr3_length: 13
j_call: TRBJ2-2
cdr3_nt: TGTGCCAGCAGCCAAGGTTCGGCCGGGGAGCTGTTTTTT
cdr3_aa: CASSQGSAGELFF

d_call: .
clone_size: .
v_call: TRBV2
cdr3_length: 18
j_call: TRBJ1-5
cdr3_nt: TGTGCCAGCAGTGAAATAGGGGCAGCCTCGTTTAGCAATCAGCCCCAGCATTTT
cdr3_aa: CASSEIGAASFSNQPQHF

d_call: TRBD2
clone_size: .
v_call: TRBV24-1
cdr3_length: 19
j_call: TRBJ2-2
cdr3_nt: TGTGCCACCAGTGATCCCATCCCGGGGATAGCGGGAGAACCCGGGGAGCTGTTTTTT
cdr3_aa: CATSDPIPGIAGEPGELFF

d_call: TRBD1
clone_size: .
v_call: TRBV25-1
cdr3_length: 15
j_call: TRBJ1-1
cdr3_nt: TGTGCCAGCAGTTCCTTAACAGGGGGCGGAACTGAAGCTTTCTTT
cdr3_aa: CASSSLTGGGTEAFF

d_call: .
clone_size: once
v_call: TRBV20-1
cdr3_length: 14
j_call: TRBJ2-3
cdr3_nt: TGCAGTGCTAGTGGTGGCGGGGTTTTAGATACGCAGTATTTT
cdr3_aa: CSASGGGVLDTQYF

d_call: .
clone_size: many
v_call: TRBV28
cdr3_length: 16
j_call: TRBJ1-4
cdr3_nt: TGTGCCAGCAAACCTCCCCCGGGACGGGTTAATGAAAAACTGTTTTTT
cdr3_aa: CASKPPPGRVNEKLFF

d_call: TRBD2
clone_size: once
v_call: TRBV7-2
cdr3_length: 13
j_call: TRBJ2-5
cdr3_nt: TGTGCCAGCAGCTTCGGGGGGACTGAGACCCAGTACTTC
cdr3_aa: CASSFGGTETQYF

d_call: .
clone_size: .
v_call: TRBV18
cdr3_length: 16
j_call: TRBJ2-7
cdr3_nt: TGTGCCAGCTCACCAGTCACGGGAGCTACGATCTACGAGCAGTACTTC
cdr3_aa: CASSPVTGATIYEQYF

d_call: .
clone_size: .
v_call: TRBV5-1
cdr3_length: 14
j_call: TRBJ2-3
cdr3_nt: TGCGCCAGCAGCTTCAGGGCCGGCACAGATACGCAGTATTTT
cdr3_aa: CASSFRAGTDTQYF

d_call: TRBD2
clone_size: .
v_call: TRBV6-2/TRBV6-3
cdr3_length: 15
j_call: TRBJ2-1
cdr3_nt: TGTGCCAGCAGCACCATAGCGGGAGGGTACAATGAGCAGTTCTTC
cdr3_aa: CASSTIAGGYNEQFF

d_call: .
clone_size: .
v_call: TRBV7-8
cdr3_length: 17
j_call: TRBJ2-5
cdr3_nt: TGTGCCAGCAGCTTAGCGGAGCCGGCAGGGTGGGAGGAGACCCAGTACTTC
cdr3_aa: CASSLAEPAGWEETQYF

d_call: .
clone_size: once
v_call: TRBV7-3
cdr3_length: 16
j_call: TRBJ2-7
cdr3_nt: TGTGCCAGCAGCTTAAATAGCAGGAAACGTAGTTACGAGCAGTACTTC
cdr3_aa: CASSLNSRKRSYEQYF